These 32 T cell receptor beta chains came from one sample sequenced in a study of T-cell reconstitution after alpha-beta-depleted transplantation in children. Library preparation (for TCRbeta) was performed with unique molecular identifiers. TCRdb processed the PCR reads anew with MiXCR; each CDR3 protein has one entry. This sample has 140,000 or so distinct CDR3 sequences, with roughly 8.8% found just once. Here the sequenced sample was PBMCs, mostly from graft donor cells, taken 180 days after TCRalphabeta/CD19-depleted stem cell transplant. Receptor source: a female patient aged 2-9 years who had a stem cell transplant for congenital amegakaryocytic thrombocytopenia, so the T cells may come from the graft donor.

This clonotype has at least ten counts. The chain couples TRBV7-2 to TRBJ1-1; D ambiguous. Germline V lookup: CDR1 SGHTA, CDR2 FQGNSA. The V and J ends lost 4 bases and 0 bases respectively, with 12 bases between them. The CDR3 has 15 residues. As DNA, the CDR3 is TGTGCCAGCAGCTGGTCCTCACCACTGAACACTGAAGCTTTCTTT. Its protein product is CASSWSSPLNTEAFF.

This clonotype was seen ten or more times. The chain is built from TRBV5-1 and TRBJ2-5, with D possibly TRBD1 on 7 matching bases. The CDR3 runs 16 residues. CDR1 SGHRS and CDR2 YFSETQ come from the germline V gene. The V gene lost 1 base and the J gene lost 4 bases, with 17 bases spanning the gap. CDR3 sequence reads: CASSLNTAGGRETQYF. The CDR3 DNA reads as TGCGCCAGCAGCTTGAACACCGCAGGGGGGAGAGAGACCCAGTACTTC.

Ten or more counts support this clonotype. The chain links TRBV20-1 to TRBJ2-7, with D perhaps TRBD1 (6 bases). The CDR3 consists of 15 residues. The V and J ends lost 4 bases and 2 bases respectively, with 18 bases between them. CDR1 is DFQATT and CDR2 is SNEGSKA in the germline V gene (reference sequence). CDR3 loop: CSATDFRDKAYEQYF. The CDR3 bases are TGCAGTGCTACCGATTTCCGGGACAAAGCCTACGAGCAGTACTTC.

V and J are TRBV30 and TRBJ2-5; TRBD2 might be the D (5 bases). V was shortened by 3 bases and J by 1 base, with 9 bases between the two germline ends. Looked up from germline, CDR1 is GTSNPN and CDR2 is SVGIG (reference sequence). The CDR3 sequence is 13 residues long. The CDR3 spells CAWSRGLQETQYF. DNA for the CDR3: TGTGCCTGGAGCCGGGGTCTCCAAGAGACCCAGTACTTC.

This clonotype has a count of ten or more. The V gene is TRBV29-1, the J gene TRBJ2-3; D gene ambiguous. The CDR3 consists of 12 residues. Trimming left V 3 bases short and J 2 bases short, with 6 bases between. Germline CDR1 and CDR2: SQVTM and ANQGSEA. CDR3 nucleotide sequence: TGCAGCGTTGATGACAACACAGATACGCAGTATTTT. This translates into CSVDDNTDTQYF.

This clonotype has ten or more counts. The gene calls are TRBV20-1 and TRBJ2-1, with TRBD1 identical over 7 bases. Germline CDR1 is DFQATT and CDR2 is SNEGSKA (reference sequence). The CDR3 has 14 residues. The junction had 2 bases not matched to a gene; V was cut back by 3 bases and J by 0 bases. CDR3 in amino acids: CSASPGGSYNEQFF. The CDR3 region has the DNA TGCAGTGCTAGTCCAGGGGGCTCCTACAATGAGCAGTTCTTC.

This clonotype was seen more than once but under ten times. This rearrangement joins TRBV28 to TRBJ2-6; D ambiguous. Germline-derived CDR1 and CDR2 are MDHEN and SYDVKM. V lost 3 bases and J 0 bases, leaving 9 bases between the germline ends. This CDR3 contains 16 residues. CDR3 sequence: CASSFLGYSGANVLTF. The CDR3 DNA follows: TGTGCCAGCAGTTTTTTAGGTTACTCTGGGGCCAACGTCCTGACTTTC. The complete variable domain, with remaining parts taken from reference TRBV28 and TRBJ2-6, reads DVKVTQSSRYLVKRTGEKVFLECVQDMDHENMFWYRQDPGLGLRLIYFSYDVKMKEKGDIPEGYSVSREKKERFSLILESASTNQTSMYLCASSFLGYSGANVLTFGAGSRLTVL.

Many counts were recorded for this clonotype. The chain carries TRBV20-1 and TRBJ2-2, with 7 bases identical to TRBD1. Germline V gives CDR1 DFQATT, CDR2 SNEGSKA (reference sequence). V was pared by 1 base and J by 2 bases, with 1 base of the junction left unmatched. The CDR3 loop spans 14 amino acids. The CDR3 region has the DNA TGCAGTGCTAGAGTAGGGGGCAACACCGGGGAGCTGTTTTTT. It is translated as CSARVGGNTGELFF.

This clonotype came up many times. The chain joins TRBV6-1 to TRBJ2-5; D remains ambiguous. The V and J ends lost 6 bases and 1 base respectively, with 12 bases between them. Germline CDR1 reads MNHNS; CDR2 reads SASEGT. The CDR3 is 14 residues long. The CDR3 loop is CASRQRHTQETQYF. DNA of the CDR3: TGTGCCAGCAGGCAACGACACACCCAAGAGACCCAGTACTTC.

The chain uses TRBV20-1 and TRBJ2-2; D is possibly TRBD2 (7 bases). The V gene lost 3 bases and the J gene lost 0 bases, with 11 bases spanning the gap. The CDR3 runs to 15 residues. Germline values: CDR1 DFQATT, CDR2 SNEGSKA (reference sequence). The chain's CDR3 is CSASWGGPNTGELFF. The CDR3 coding sequence is TGCAGTGCTAGTTGGGGGGGCCCGAACACCGGGGAGCTGTTTTTT.

J is TRBJ2-7 and V is TRBV7-9, with D possibly being TRBD1 (6 bases). Trimming shortened V by 5 bases and J by 4 bases, and 18 bases separated the two germline ends. The CDR3 is 15 amino acids. CDR1 and CDR2 (germline): SEHNR, FQNEAQ (reference sequence). CDR3 loop: CASSRQDASEYEQYF. Written as DNA, the CDR3 is TGTGCCAGCAGCAGACAGGATGCTTCCGAATACGAGCAGTACTTC. The full variable domain, completed using reference TRBV7-9 and TRBJ2-7, is DTGVSQNPRHKITKRGQNVTFRCDPISEHNRLYWYRQTLGQGPEFLTYFQNEAQLEKSRLLSDRFSAERPKGSFSTLEIQRTEQGDSAMYLCASSRQDASEYEQYFGPGTRLTVT.

This clonotype was detected many times. The V and J genes are TRBV12-3 or TRBV12-4 and TRBJ2-7; 7 bases are a match to TRBD2. This CDR3 is 16 amino acids long. V dropped 2 bases and J dropped 8; count of bases not matched to a gene: 15. CDR3 in amino acids: CASSLRFALAASKQYF. The CDR3 coding sequence is TGTGCCAGCAGTTTACGATTTGCGCTAGCGGCGTCCAAGCAGTACTTC.

This clonotype was seen repeatedly, ten times or more. The chain recombines TRBV3-1 with TRBJ2-7; 7 bases are shared with TRBD1. Trimming cost V 3 bases and J 6 bases; bases outside gene matches: 8. Per germline, CDR1 LGHDT and CDR2 YNNKEL (reference sequence). The CDR3 length is 14 residues. CDR3 residues: CASSQGTVAGEQYF. Here the CDR3 DNA reads TGTGCCAGCAGCCAGGGGACAGTAGCAGGCGAGCAGTACTTC.

A few counts support this clonotype. The V gene is TRBV28, the J gene TRBJ2-3; D gene ambiguous. This CDR3 is built from 13 residues. Germline V gene lookup returns CDR1 MDHEN and CDR2 SYDVKM. Trimming stripped 5 bases from V and 3 bases from J, with 9 bases between. In DNA form, the CDR3 reads TGTGCCAGCAGTGCCAGACTGACAGATACGCAGTATTTT. This sequence encodes CASSARLTDTQYF.

This clonotype has ten or more counts. The V and J genes are TRBV12-3 or TRBV12-4 and TRBJ1-6; possibly TRBD1 for D (6 bases). This CDR3 spans 15 amino acids. Trimming took 5 bases from V and 7 from J, leaving 15 bases between them. CDR3 region: CASSLRQATNSPLHF. DNA for the CDR3: TGTGCCAGCAGTCTTCGACAGGCTACCAATTCACCCCTCCACTTT.

With regard to this clonotype: A much larger clone differs from this one at a single base, so this may be a read error. The chain has TRBV12-3 or TRBV12-4 and TRBJ1-5; TRBD1 is a possible D gene (5 bases). Trimming shortened V by 5 bases and J by 6 bases, and 17 bases separated the two germline ends. The CDR3 consists of 15 residues. CDR3 in DNA: TGTGCCAGCAGTACTTGCTTGGGGCATACTCAGCCCCAGCATTTT. Residues: CASSTCLGHTQPQHF.

The chain has TRBV3-1 and TRBJ1-1; unclear D gene. Trimming removed 1 base from V and 0 bases from J, with 3 bases in between. This CDR3 spans 13 amino acids. Germline V lookup: CDR1 LGHDT, CDR2 YNNKEL (reference sequence). CDR3 sequence (DNA): TGTGCCAGCAGCCAAGGCTTGAACACTGAAGCTTTCTTT. Translated: CASSQGLNTEAFF.

This clonotype was seen a handful of times. The V and J genes are TRBV6-5 and TRBJ1-6, with TRBD1 as a possible D gene (6 bases). The germline CDR1 and CDR2 sequences are MNHEY and SVGAGI. Between the trimmed V and J ends, which lost 7 bases and 7 bases, there was a span of 20 bases. This CDR3 comprises 16 residues. The CDR3 coding sequence is TGTGCCAGCACCCGGGACATCTCTGGGGCCAATTCACCCCTCCACTTT. Translating it yields CASTRDISGANSPLHF.

There are a few counts of this clonotype. The chain has TRBV19 and TRBJ2-3; 8 bases are a match to TRBD2. With V trimmed by 5 bases and J by 10 bases, 2 bases remained unmatched. The CDR3 sequence is 11 residues long. Germline CDR1 and CDR2: LNHDA and SQIVND (reference sequence). This CDR3 reads CASSAAGAQYF. The CDR3 nucleotides are TGTGCCAGTAGTGCAGCGGGAGCGCAGTATTTT.

The chain has TRBV5-1 and TRBJ2-1; D is possibly TRBD2 (5 bases). The CDR3 has 15 residues. Germline lookup yields CDR1 SGHRS and CDR2 YFSETQ. Trimming cost V 0 bases and J 2 bases, with 9 bases left between them. The CDR3 loop is CASSLEVGAYNEQFF. The CDR3 DNA is TGCGCCAGCAGCTTGGAGGTGGGAGCCTACAATGAGCAGTTCTTC.

This clonotype came up many times. This chain connects TRBV18 to TRBJ2-4, with 9 bases identical to TRBD1. Germline V lookup: CDR1 KGHSH, CDR2 LQKENI. This CDR3 is built from 14 residues. Germline trimming cut 3 bases from V and 9 bases from J; bases unmatched to any gene: 6. The DNA of the CDR3 is TGTGCCAGCTCACCCCGGACAGGGGCGGGCATTCAGTACTTC. Amino acid sequence: CASSPRTGAGIQYF.

This sequence joins TRBV20-1 and TRBJ2-7; D might be TRBD1 (6 bases). The length of the CDR3 is 14 residues. V was pared by 6 bases and J by 1 base, with 16 bases between. The germline V gene has CDR1 DFQATT and CDR2 SNEGSKA (reference sequence). The CDR3 bases are TGCAGTGCAACTACAGGGAGTCTATCCTACGAGCAGTACTTC. Translating gives CSATTGSLSYEQYF.

V is TRBV5-4 and J is TRBJ2-3; 7 bases line up with TRBD1. After removal of 2 bases from V and 3 bases from J, the junction contained 6 bases not matched to a gene. Germline-derived CDR1 and CDR2 are SGHNT and YYREEE (reference sequence). The CDR3 extends over 15 amino acids. CDR3 loop: CASSFRQGGTDTQYF. The CDR3 DNA reads as TGTGCCAGCAGCTTCCGACAGGGCGGGACAGATACGCAGTATTTT.

This clonotype was detected ten times or more. The gene calls are TRBV14 and TRBJ1-3, with TRBD1 matching over 7 bases. This CDR3 region has 14 residues. Germline V gives CDR1 SGHDN, CDR2 FVKESK. V was pared by 3 bases and J by 3 bases, with 2 bases of the junction left unmatched. CDR3 amino acids: CASSQHRGGNTIYF. The CDR3 nucleotides read TGTGCCAGCAGCCAGCACAGGGGTGGAAACACCATATATTTT.

This clonotype showed up just a few times. J is TRBJ1-2 and V is TRBV5-4; D gene ambiguous. CDR3 size: 13 residues. The V gene's germline CDR1 is SGHNT and CDR2 YYREEE (reference sequence). Trimming cost V 2 bases and J 4 bases, with 9 bases left between them. This CDR3 is CASSFAGIYGYTF. CDR3 bases: TGTGCCAGCAGCTTCGCGGGAATCTATGGCTACACCTTC.

J is TRBJ2-3 and V is TRBV5-1, with unresolved D. The CDR3 loop spans 14 amino acids. Trimming shortened V by 0 bases and J by 4 bases, and 9 bases separated the two germline ends. Per the germline V gene, CDR1 is SGHRS and CDR2 is YFSETQ. CDR3 nucleotide sequence: TGCGCCAGCAGCTTGGAAGCGAGGCCAGATACGCAGTATTTT. Translation: CASSLEARPDTQYF. Drawing the rest from reference TRBV5-1 and TRBJ2-3, the complete variable domain is KAGVTQTPRYLIKTRGQQVTLSCSPISGHRSVSWYQQTPGQGLQFLFEYFSETQRNKGNFPGRFSGRQFSNSRSEMNVSTLELGDSALYLCASSLEARPDTQYFGPGTRLTVL.

V is TRBV20-1 and J is TRBJ2-7; 9 nucleotides line up with TRBD1. This CDR3 has 13 residues. The trim removed 4 bases at V and 6 bases at J, leaving 7 bases unmatched. Germline CDR1 reads DFQATT; CDR2 reads SNEGSKA (reference sequence). The CDR3 sequence is CSAKQGASSEQYF. As DNA, the CDR3 is TGCAGTGCTAAACAGGGGGCATCAAGCGAGCAGTACTTC.

CDR3 region: CASSAPRRKNTEAFF. The CDR3 coding sequence is TGTGCCAGTAGTGCCCCTCGGAGGAAGAACACTGAAGCTTTCTTT. V and J are TRBV19 and TRBJ1-1; D remains ambiguous. The length of the CDR3 is 15 residues. V was shortened by 5 bases and J by 1 base, with 14 bases between the two germline ends. Germline values: CDR1 LNHDA, CDR2 SQIVND (reference sequence).

This clonotype has ten or more counts. This sequence joins TRBV12-3 or TRBV12-4 and TRBJ2-2; D is undetermined. The CDR3 length is 13 residues. Trimming removed 2 bases from V and 8 bases from J, with 9 bases in between. The CDR3 coding sequence is TGTGCCAGCAGTTTATTATGGGTTGGGGAGCTGTTTTTT. It is translated as CASSLLWVGELFF.

V gene TRBV9 combines with J gene TRBJ2-1, with TRBD2 matching over 11 bases. Germline-derived CDR1 and CDR2 are SGDLS and YYNGEE. The trim removed 4 bases at V and 6 bases at J, leaving 6 bases unmatched. CDR3 length: 15 amino acids. The DNA of the CDR3 is TGTGCCAGCAGCATAACTAGCGGGAGAGCCAATGAGCAGTTCTTC. It encodes CASSITSGRANEQFF.

Comments on this clonotype: This sequence may be a read error, since a much larger clone differs from it by one base. J is TRBJ2-1 and V is TRBV20-1; no firm D call. Germline V gives CDR1 DFQATT, CDR2 SNEGSKA (reference sequence). This CDR3 spans 14 amino acids. The V gene lost 7 bases and the J gene lost 5 bases, with 18 bases spanning the gap. The DNA of the CDR3 is TGCAGTGTACCTCCGCCGACTCCCGACAATGAGCAGTTCTTC. This gives the protein CSVPPPTPDNEQFF.

The table lists this clonotype with a few counts. V gene TRBV12-3 or TRBV12-4 combines with J gene TRBJ2-5; the match to TRBD2 covers 8 bases. V was pared by 7 bases and J by 1 base, with 20 bases of the junction left unmatched. This CDR3 is 19 amino acids long. The CDR3 sequence: CASTRVTIAGPRTQETQYF. In DNA form, the CDR3 reads TGTGCCAGCACCCGAGTTACGATAGCGGGACCAAGAACCCAAGAGACCCAGTACTTC.